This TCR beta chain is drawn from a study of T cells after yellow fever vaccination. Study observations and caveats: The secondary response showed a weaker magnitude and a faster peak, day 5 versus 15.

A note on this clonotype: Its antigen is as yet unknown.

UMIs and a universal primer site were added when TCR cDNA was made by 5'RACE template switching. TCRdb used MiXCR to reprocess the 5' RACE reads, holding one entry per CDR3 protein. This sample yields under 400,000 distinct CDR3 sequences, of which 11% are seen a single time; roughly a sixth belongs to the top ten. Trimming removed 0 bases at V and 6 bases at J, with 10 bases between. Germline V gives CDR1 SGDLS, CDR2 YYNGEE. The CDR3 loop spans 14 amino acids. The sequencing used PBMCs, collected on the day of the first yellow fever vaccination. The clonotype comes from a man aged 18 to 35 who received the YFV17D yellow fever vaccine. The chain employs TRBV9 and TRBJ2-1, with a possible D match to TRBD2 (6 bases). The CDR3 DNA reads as TGTGCCAGCAGCGTAGTTGGTAGCGGCAATGAGCAGTTCTTC. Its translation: CASSVVGSGNEQFF.